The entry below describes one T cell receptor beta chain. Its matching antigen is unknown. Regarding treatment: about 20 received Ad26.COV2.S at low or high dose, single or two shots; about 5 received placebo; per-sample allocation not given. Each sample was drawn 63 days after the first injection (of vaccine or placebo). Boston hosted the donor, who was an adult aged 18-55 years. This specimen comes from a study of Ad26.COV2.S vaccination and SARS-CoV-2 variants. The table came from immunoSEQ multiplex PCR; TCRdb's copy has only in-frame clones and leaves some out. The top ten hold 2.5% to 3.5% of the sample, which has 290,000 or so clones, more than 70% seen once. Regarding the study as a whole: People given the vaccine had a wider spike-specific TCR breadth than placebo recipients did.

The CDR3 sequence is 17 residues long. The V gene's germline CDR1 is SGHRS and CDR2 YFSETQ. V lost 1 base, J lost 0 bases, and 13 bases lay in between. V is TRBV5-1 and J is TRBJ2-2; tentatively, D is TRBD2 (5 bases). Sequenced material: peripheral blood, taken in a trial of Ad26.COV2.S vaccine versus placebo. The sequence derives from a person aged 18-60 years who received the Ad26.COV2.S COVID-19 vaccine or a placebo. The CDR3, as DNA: TGCGCCAGCAGCTTGATCCCGGGGAGCTCGAACACCGGGGAGCTGTTTTTT. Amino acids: CASSLIPGSSNTGELFF. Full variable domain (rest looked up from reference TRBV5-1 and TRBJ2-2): KAGVTQTPRYLIKTRGQQVTLSCSPISGHRSVSWYQQTPGQGLQFLFEYFSETQRNKGNFPGRFSGRQFSNSRSEMNVSTLELGDSALYLCASSLIPGSSNTGELFFGEGSRLTVL.